This T cell receptor beta chain originates from a study of blood T cell repertoires in COVID-19. The CDR3 spans 16 residues. With V trimmed by 7 bases and J by 4 bases, 12 bases remained unmatched. Germline assignment: CDR1 LNHDA and CDR2 SQIVND (reference sequence). The table lists this clone with a few counts. Sequenced by immunoSEQ multiplex PCR; TCRdb stores in-frame clones only, minus some. The sample shows approximately 140,000 clones, roughly 87% of them seen only once. The sample taken for sequencing was peripheral blood. The origin of this receptor is a woman between 55 and 75 years old with active or convalescent COVID-19. The chain is built from TRBV19 and TRBJ2-3; 9 nucleotides match TRBD2. CDR3 bases: TGTGCCAGTACCGCTGTGGCGGGGGGGGCCCCAGATACGCAGTATTTT. Protein product: CASTAVAGGAPDTQYF.